The entry below describes one TCR beta chain. The specificity of this receptor is unknown. No much larger clonotype is one base removed from it; base qualities were not supplied. The library was made by 5' RACE. These reads were obtained on an Illumina HiSeq 2500. A second PCR of about 6 to 12 cycles was performed with a sample-barcoded 5' primer and a J-beta primer mix. A unique molecular identifier was introduced onto each TCR beta cDNA molecule by a template-switch 5' adaptor carrying 12 random nucleotides. At least 3 million CDR3-containing paired-end reads were obtained from each sample. First-strand cDNA was synthesized from all RNA with the Mint cDNA synthesis kit, primed by a TRBC-specific oligonucleotide. Following uracil-DNA glycosylase treatment, a first 18-cycle PCR with universal primers M1SS and BC2_uni_R was performed on all cDNA. Per the authors' processing: For normalization, 1 million high-quality reads, each with a distinct molecular identifier, were randomly selected from each sample. Reads sharing molecular identifiers were discarded rather than binned into consensus sequences. CDR3 identification, clonotype clustering and error correction used MiTCR with a Q25 quality threshold and the strictest error-elimination algorithm. A nonparametric unseen species model with Euler transformation was used to estimate a lower bound on total TCR beta diversity. TCRdb reprocessed the public reads (quality trimming at Q25 with fastp, clone calling with MiXCR) and kept in-frame beta chains. Entries are consolidated by CDR3 protein sequence, retaining the most common genes and DNA. What appears here as the V and J calls and clone size reflects TCRdb's work, not the paper's. This sample comprises over 500,000 distinct CDR3 sequences, under 65% of them detected only once. The ten biggest clones cover roughly 14% of the sample.

The CDR3 sequence holds 15 residues, the cysteine and phenylalanine included. Solely the CDR3 DNA is kept, with 45 bases framed from the first base. CDR1 and CDR2, per the germline V gene, are SNHLY and FYNNEI. The trim is 0 bases for V and 6 bases for J, with a gap of 12 bases between the germline ends. The 35 to 40 donors, aged about 6 to 100 years, were systemically healthy Caucasian individuals from Russia. Each donor gave around 9 milliliters of peripheral blood, collected into EDTA-treated Vacutainer tubes. Ficoll-Paque density-gradient centrifugation was used to isolate PBMCs, with at least 6.5 million per sample. Trizol reagent was used to extract total RNA from the PBMCs, yielding at least 6 micrograms per sample. For every donor, an aliquot of PBMCs went through flow cytometry to measure the percentages of naive CD45RAhigh/CD27high T cells. The sample is drawn from a study of blood T cells in healthy people across ages (dated by TCRdb to the mid-2010s). For the wider study: Template switching captured roughly one uniquely barcoded TCR beta cDNA molecule per two T cells in model experiments. Age-related changes in TCR beta repertoire diversity were measured in the study by deep sequencing normalized with unique cDNA molecular identifiers. The donors were split into four age groups: young (average 16 years), middle-aged (roughly 39), aged (over 55) and long-lived (roughly 86). Donors of different ages were randomly distributed across sequencing lanes to avoid experimental bias. The study analyzed two additional independent replicas of 1 million unique cDNA reads from the same blood draw for two donors, one aged 18 to 29 and one aged 80 or older. General study outcomes and caveats: Compared with the aged group, the long-lived group had more naive CD4+ T cells, fewer expanded clones and increased TCR diversity, suggesting age selection. Observed TCR beta diversity correlated strongly with the percentage of naive T cells measured by flow cytometry. Observed TCR beta diversity per million T cells fell roughly linearly with age, and a significant reduction was already apparent by age approximately 41. Because the CMV infection status of the donors was unknown, age-related changes in expanded clonotypes may potentially have been confounded. Because profiling used bulk unsorted PBMCs, naive and antigen-experienced compartments could not be compared conclusively. Estimates of total diversity from one million sequenced T cells were regarded as lower bounds and underestimates.

This receptor was identified in an elderly woman in good health. The rearranged segments are TRBV2 and TRBJ1-5; 5 matching bases give a weak D call of TRBD1. Sequenced input: blood. The CDR3: CASSEAGRDGQPQHF. The DNA sequence is given as TGTGCCAGCAGTGAAGCCGGACGGGACGGTCAGCCCCAGCATTTT.